The 25 T cell receptor beta chains presented below share a single source sample, sequenced in a study of beta chain features in type 1 diabetes. The investigators reverse transcribed all of the isolated RNA, so they sequenced expressed TCRB transcripts. Sequencing was performed with immunoSEQ multiplex PCR; in TCRdb, only in-frame clones are kept and a portion is missing. Among around 290,000 clones listed, about 8.5% were seen once. What was sequenced was central memory CD4+ T cells from blood. These receptors came from a woman aged 18-30 years in good health.

This clone has a handful of counts. The chain carries TRBV7-2 and TRBJ2-4; no clear D. In germline, CDR1 is SGHTA, CDR2 FQGNSA. The CDR3 has 14 amino acids. Trimming shortened V by 5 bases and J by 6 bases, and 14 bases separated the two germline ends. CDR3 coding DNA: TGTGCCAGCAGCCCCTCCACGCCCCGAAACATTCAGTACTTC. As protein: CASSPSTPRNIQYF.

In its sample, this clone was seen a few times. V is TRBV5-4 and J is TRBJ2-1; 9 bases fit TRBD2. The CDR3 extends over 14 amino acids. V shed 7 bases, J shed 7 bases, and the junction held 9 bases outside the gene matches. Germline CDR1 and CDR2: SGHNT and YYREEE (reference sequence). This CDR3 is CASLDKREANEQFF. CDR3 sequence (DNA): TGTGCCAGCCTTGACAAGCGGGAGGCGAATGAGCAGTTCTTC.

The gene calls are TRBV2 and TRBJ1-1, with a tentative D call TRBD1 (5 bases). Germline V gene data show CDR1 as SNHLY and CDR2 as FYNNEI. The CDR3 covers 14 residues. Trimming took off 2 bases at V and 4 bases at J, with 11 bases between the two ends. The CDR3 nucleotides are TGTGCCAGCAGTGAACAAGGGGTCATCACTGAAGCTTTCTTT. Translating it yields CASSEQGVITEAFF.

This clone was detected a few times. This chain joins TRBV7-2 and TRBJ2-5, with D tentatively TRBD2 (5 bases). The V gene lost 5 bases and the J gene lost 7 bases, with 23 bases spanning the gap. The germline V gene has CDR1 SGHTA and CDR2 FQGNSA. This CDR3 contains 16 residues. In DNA, the CDR3 is TGTGCCAGCAGCCAAAACGACCCGACTGTTCGGGGGACCCAGTACTTC. It encodes CASSQNDPTVRGTQYF. Together with reference TRBV7-2 and TRBJ2-5, the CDR3 gives the full variable domain: GAGVSQSPSNKVTEKGKDVELRCDPISGHTALYWYRQSLGQGLEFLIYFQGNSAPDKSGLPSDRFSAERTGGSVSTLTIQRTQQEDSAVYLCASSQNDPTVRGTQYFGPGTRLLVL.

The chain combines TRBV29-1 with TRBJ1-1; TRBD1 might be the D (6 bases). The CDR3 totals 12 residues. Trimming stripped 8 bases from V and 3 bases from J, with 13 bases between. Germline V gene sequence: CDR1 SQVTM, CDR2 ANQGSEA. The CDR3, as DNA: TGCAGCATTGGGGGGCTGTACACTGAAGCTTTCTTT. Encoded protein: CSIGGLYTEAFF.

There are a few counts of this clone. The V gene is TRBV19, the J gene TRBJ2-3; 11 bases agree with TRBD2. J was trimmed by 0 bases and V by 7 bases; bases with no gene match: 3. CDR1 is LNHDA and CDR2 is SQIVND in the germline V gene (reference sequence). The CDR3 is 15 amino acids. In nucleotides, the CDR3 is TGTGCCAGTATGGGACTAGCGGTCAGCACAGATACGCAGTATTTT. Translating gives CASMGLAVSTDTQYF.

The chain employs TRBV7-2 and TRBJ2-1; 9 bases line up with TRBD2. The trim removed 5 bases at V and 6 bases at J, leaving 8 bases unmatched. Germline assignment: CDR1 SGHTA and CDR2 FQGNSA. The CDR3 loop spans 15 amino acids. DNA for the CDR3: TGTGCCAGCAGCCGTACCGGGACTAGCTTCAATGAGCAGTTCTTC. Its protein product is CASSRTGTSFNEQFF. Together with reference TRBV7-2 and TRBJ2-1, the CDR3 gives the full variable domain: GAGVSQSPSNKVTEKGKDVELRCDPISGHTALYWYRQSLGQGLEFLIYFQGNSAPDKSGLPSDRFSAERTGGSVSTLTIQRTQQEDSAVYLCASSRTGTSFNEQFFGPGTRLTVL.

J is TRBJ1-2 and V is TRBV4-2, with TRBD1 identical over 10 bases. Trimming at V came to 3 bases and at J to 3 bases, leaving 1 base not matched to a gene. The CDR3 runs to 14 residues. Germline V CDR1 and CDR2: LGHNA, YNFKEQ. The CDR3 reads CASSQGTGDYGYTF. CDR3 DNA sequence: TGTGCCAGCAGCCAGGGGACAGGGGACTATGGCTACACCTTC.

V and J are TRBV7-2 and TRBJ2-1; D unclear. Deletions cut 1 base from V and 10 bases from J, with 8 bases between. CDR1 SGHTA and CDR2 FQGNSA come from the germline V gene. This CDR3 is built from 12 residues. The CDR3 region is CASSLVDLEQFF. CDR3 nucleotide sequence: TGTGCCAGCAGCTTAGTGGATTTGGAGCAGTTCTTC.

The chain is built from TRBV18 and TRBJ2-5; D unresolved. Germline V gene data show CDR1 as KGHSH and CDR2 as LQKENI. V was pared by 6 bases and J by 5 bases, with 13 bases between. This CDR3 spans 13 amino acids. The CDR3 DNA is TGTGCCAGCTCGCCCACCCAGGCGGAGACCCAGTACTTC. Translated, it gives CASSPTQAETQYF.

This clone was seen only a few times. The chain uses TRBV7-2 and TRBJ2-7; TRBD1 might be the D (6 bases). CDR1 and CDR2 from the germline V gene are SGHTA and FQGNSA. Trimming shortened V by 1 base and J by 3 bases, and 10 bases separated the two germline ends. The CDR3 length is 14 residues. CDR3 coding DNA: TGTGCCAGCAGCTTAGAGAGGGGGAACTACGAGCAGTACTTC. This gives the protein CASSLERGNYEQYF.

The table lists this clone with many counts. The J gene is TRBJ2-1, the V gene TRBV7-7, with D tentatively TRBD1 (5 bases). This CDR3 is 14 amino acids long. Trimming pared 5 bases from V and 4 bases from J, leaving 12 bases between. The V gene's germline CDR1 is SSHAT and CDR2 FNYEAQ (reference sequence). CDR3 loop: CASSPRGTYNEQFF. Written as DNA, the CDR3 is TGTGCCAGCAGCCCAAGGGGAACATACAATGAGCAGTTCTTC.

This clone appeared a few times. The rearrangement joins TRBV6-1 to TRBJ2-3; TRBD1 matches at 8 bases. Germline-derived CDR1 and CDR2 are MNHNS and SASEGT. V trimming: 7 bases; J trimming: 1 base; junction bases outside the gene matches: 7. This CDR3 is built from 15 residues. CDR3 sequence (DNA): TGTGCCAGCACCCTGACAGGGGTCCGCACAGATACGCAGTATTTT. As protein: CASTLTGVRTDTQYF.

There are a few counts of this clone. At one of its ends the junction is not consistent with the germline gene, which may arise from a read error. The CDR3 DNA is TGTGCCAGCAGCTTTATGGACAGGCTCGTCTTC. Translated: CASSFMDRLVF. This chain joins TRBV7-8 and TRBJ2-1, with TRBD1 matching 7 bases. This CDR3 comprises 11 residues. CDR1 and CDR2 from the germline V gene are SGHVS and FQNEAQ.

This clone was found a few times. The chain joins TRBV28 to TRBJ2-7; possible D gene TRBD1, 6 bases. V was trimmed by 4 bases and J by 3 bases, leaving 13 bases between them. Per the germline V gene, CDR1 is MDHEN and CDR2 is SYDVKM. The CDR3 spans 14 residues. The DNA of the CDR3 is TGTGCCAGCAGTTCTCCGGACAGCCTCTACGAGCAGTACGTC. This sequence encodes CASSSPDSLYEQYV.

This clone showed up many times. The chain joins TRBV21-1 to TRBJ1-3. TRBV21-1 has pseudogene status. There are 9 residues in the CDR3. The CDR3 spells CARGNTIYF. The CDR3 DNA sequence: TGTGCCAGGGGAAACACCATATATTTT.

This clone was observed a few times. The chain has TRBV15 and TRBJ1-5; 7 positions match TRBD1. V lost 0 bases to trimming and J lost 0 bases; unmatched junction nucleotides: 2. CDR3 length: 16 amino acids. Germline loops: CDR1 LNHNV, CDR2 YYDKDF (reference sequence). CDR3 DNA: TGTGCCACCAGCAGAGATTACAGGGGTAGCAATCAGCCCCAGCATTTT. Translating it yields CATSRDYRGSNQPQHF.

The genes are TRBV6-1 and TRBJ2-7; 10 nucleotides line up with TRBD1. The CDR3 is made up of 14 amino acids. Germline CDR1 MNHNS, CDR2 SASEGT. Germline trimming cut 7 bases from V and 5 bases from J; bases unmatched to any gene: 8. CDR3 residues: CASITRDRGHEQYF. The CDR3 DNA is TGTGCCAGCATAACCCGGGACAGGGGTCACGAGCAGTACTTC.

This clone was observed a handful of times. This rearrangement joins TRBV14 to TRBJ2-2; 12 bases are shared with TRBD2. CDR1 is SGHDN, CDR2 FVKESK, per germline. V lost 6 bases and J lost 1; bases outside the gene matches: 3. CDR3 length equals 16 residues. The chain's CDR3 is CASRLTSGRNTGELFF. The CDR3 DNA reads as TGTGCCAGCAGACTGACTAGCGGGAGGAACACCGGGGAGCTGTTTTTT.

V is TRBV9 and J is TRBJ2-6, with TRBD1 matching over 7 bases. The CDR3 sequence is 17 residues long. From germline, CDR1 is SGDLS and CDR2 YYNGEE. The V segment lost 5 bases and the J segment 2 bases; nucleotides outside the gene matches: 10. The CDR3 nucleotides are TGTGCCAGCAGTCACAGGGGTGTCATAGCTGGGGCCAACGTCCTGACTTTC. Protein sequence: CASSHRGVIAGANVLTF.

This clone was counted only a few times. V gene TRBV12-5 combines with J gene TRBJ2-1, with TRBD1 matching 11 bases. This CDR3 comprises 11 residues. The ends lost 8 bases at V and 15 bases at J; junction bases unmatched: 6. CDR1 and CDR2 from the germline V gene are LGHNT and FRNRAP. The CDR3 reads CASSPGQGVFF. CDR3 bases: TGTGCTAGTTCGCCGGGACAGGGGGTGTTCTTC.

The V gene is TRBV15, the J gene TRBJ2-5; TRBD2 is a possible D gene (5 bases). CDR3 length: 15 amino acids. V lost 0 bases and J lost 0, with 8 bases in between. Germline V gives CDR1 LNHNV, CDR2 YYDKDF (reference sequence). DNA for the CDR3: TGTGCCACCAGCAGAGACCGAGGGTACCAAGAGACCCAGTACTTC. Translating it yields CATSRDRGYQETQYF.

The gene calls are TRBV18 and TRBJ2-3, with 7 bases aligning to TRBD1. With V trimmed by 4 bases and J by 3 bases, 4 bases remained unmatched. Germline CDR1 reads KGHSH; CDR2 reads LQKENI. This CDR3 has 14 residues. This CDR3 reads CASSRQGRTDTQYF. DNA of the CDR3: TGTGCCAGCTCACGACAGGGAAGGACAGATACGCAGTATTTT. Full variable domain (missing parts from reference TRBV18 and TRBJ2-3): NAGVMQNPRHLVRRRGQEARLRCSPMKGHSHVYWYRQLPEEGLKFMVYLQKENIIDESGMPKERFSAEFPKEGPSILRIQQVVRGDSAAYFCASSRQGRTDTQYFGPGTRLTVL.

The V call is TRBV5-1, the J call TRBJ2-2; D is unclear. This CDR3 contains 15 residues. Per the germline V gene, CDR1 is SGHRS and CDR2 is YFSETQ. V lost 1 base to trimming and J lost 2 bases, with 9 bases between them. The CDR3 sequence: CASSLLPENTGELFF. For the CDR3, the DNA is TGCGCCAGCAGCTTGTTGCCGGAAAACACCGGGGAGCTGTTTTTT.

This clone was picked up many times. The chain has TRBV19 and TRBJ2-1, with 13 bases aligning to TRBD2. CDR3 length: 17 amino acids. Germline assignment: CDR1 LNHDA and CDR2 SQIVND (reference sequence). Unmatched junction bases numbered 10, after V lost 5 bases and J lost 6 bases. The CDR3 here is CASSSRKGLAGRNEQFF. The CDR3 nucleotides are TGTGCCAGTAGTTCCCGAAAGGGACTAGCGGGACGCAATGAGCAGTTCTTC. Full variable domain (remainder filled in from reference TRBV19 and TRBJ2-1): DGGITQSPKYLFRKEGQNVTLSCEQNLNHDAMYWYRQDPGQGLRLIYYSQIVNDFQKGDIAEGYSVSREKKESFPLTVTSAQKNPTAFYLCASSSRKGLAGRNEQFFGPGTRLTVL.